One sample yielded the 22 T cell receptor beta chains listed below, sequenced in a study of vaccination effects on CD4 cells after COVID-19. These TCRs' antigens remain unknown. TCRdb's table, derived via immunoSEQ multiplex PCR, lists solely in-frame clones and lacks some. The table lists roughly 25,000 clones, 73% of them singletons. Antigen-specific CD4+ T cells were expanded (with viral peptide pools) by the ViraFEST assay ahead of sequencing. Culture proceeded for about ten days, and CD4+ T cells were then isolated. Absence of prior SARS-CoV-2 infection characterized the vaccine recipients, who showed negative nucleocapsid antibodies. This material consisted of CD4+ T cells from PBMCs cultured with SARS-CoV-2 spike peptides, taken before COVID-19 vaccination. These receptors were obtained from a human donor who received a COVID-19 vaccine.

This chain joins TRBV11-2 and TRBJ2-1; D might be TRBD1 (5 bases). Germline CDR1 and CDR2: SGHAT and FQNNGV. Trimming shortened V by 0 bases and J by 10 bases, and 7 bases separated the two germline ends. The CDR3 has 12 amino acids. This CDR3 is CASSLEKGEQFF. Here the CDR3 DNA reads TGTGCCAGCAGCTTAGAAAAGGGGGAGCAGTTCTTC. Filled out from reference TRBV11-2 and TRBJ2-1, the complete variable domain reads EAGVAQSPRYKIIEKRQSVAFWCNPISGHATLYWYQQILGQGPKLLIQFQNNGVVDDSQLPKDRFSAERLKGVDSTLKIQPAKLEDSAVYLCASSLEKGEQFFGPGTRLTVL.

The chain joins TRBV10-3 to TRBJ2-5; TRBD2 matches at 7 bases. The V gene end was trimmed by 0 bases and the J gene end by 1 base; junction bases not matched to a gene: 2. This CDR3 spans 15 amino acids. Germline lookup yields CDR1 ENHRY and CDR2 SYGVKD. In DNA, the CDR3 is TGTGCCATCAGTGAGTCGCGGGAGCGCCAAGAGACCCAGTACTTC. Translation gives CAISESRERQETQYF.

This chain connects TRBV7-6 to TRBJ2-2; D not resolved. Trimming removed 4 bases from V and 1 base from J, with 13 bases in between. Germline CDR1 and CDR2: SGHVS and FNYEAQ. The length of the CDR3 is 16 residues. The CDR3 DNA is TGTGCCAGCAGCTCCCAAGCTTTAGGGAACACCGGGGAGCTGTTTTTT. It specifies CASSSQALGNTGELFF. Full variable domain (outside the CDR3, taken from reference TRBV7-6 and TRBJ2-2): GAGVSQSPRYKVTKRGQDVALRCDPISGHVSLYWYRQALGQGPEFLTYFNYEAQQDKSGLPNDRFSAERPEGSISTLTIQRTEQRDSAMYRCASSSQALGNTGELFFGEGSRLTVL.

The rearrangement uses TRBV5-4 and TRBJ2-2, with 9 nucleotides matching TRBD1. V lost 1 base and J lost 1; bases outside the gene matches: 5. This CDR3 has 17 amino acids. Per the germline V gene, CDR1 is SGHNT and CDR2 is YYREEE (reference sequence). The CDR3 DNA sequence: TGTGCCAGCAGCTTGCACGGGACAGGGCAGAACACCGGGGAGCTGTTTTTT. It is translated as CASSLHGTGQNTGELFF.

V is TRBV11-3 and J is TRBJ2-3; D gene uncertain. V lost 3 bases and J 2 bases, leaving 6 bases between the germline ends. The CDR3 totals 13 residues. CDR1 is SGHNT, CDR2 YENEEA, per germline. The CDR3: CASSFMTTDTQYF. The CDR3 DNA sequence: TGTGCCAGCAGCTTTATGACCACAGATACGCAGTATTTT.

The sample holds one count of this clone. This chain uses TRBV19 with TRBJ1-1; D unclear. V lost 5 bases, J lost 1 base, and 8 bases lay in between. The CDR3 spans 13 residues. Per germline, CDR1 LNHDA and CDR2 SQIVND (reference sequence). CDR3 amino acids: CASSGQTNTEAFF. The CDR3 coding sequence is TGTGCCAGTAGTGGGCAGACGAACACTGAAGCTTTCTTT.

J is TRBJ2-3 and V is TRBV6-5; no clear D. This CDR3 spans 14 amino acids. Germline assignment: CDR1 MNHEY and CDR2 SVGAGI. The germline V and J ends were trimmed by 9 bases and 3 bases, with 16 bases remaining between them. The CDR3 DNA follows: TGTGCCAGGGATACCCGCCCTAAGACAGATACGCAGTATTTT. It is translated as CARDTRPKTDTQYF.

This clone was detected only a few times. This chain uses TRBV29-1 with TRBJ1-1, with no clear D. Germline CDR1 is SQVTM and CDR2 is ANQGSEA. Trimming took 1 base from V and 3 from J, leaving 9 bases between them. The CDR3 runs 13 residues. In nucleotides, the CDR3 is TGCAGCGTTGAAGCGGAGGAAGACACTGAAGCTTTCTTT. This sequence encodes CSVEAEEDTEAFF.

The rearrangement links TRBV6-2 or TRBV6-3 to TRBJ1-6; D not certain. Per germline, CDR1 MNHEY and CDR2 SVGEGT. V gave up 4 bases and J gave up 5 bases, with 12 bases separating them. The CDR3 loop spans 15 amino acids. In DNA, the CDR3 is TGTGCCAGCAGTTTTGGGCAGACCAATAATTCACCCCTCCACTTT. This encodes CASSFGQTNNSPLHF.

The chain joins TRBV7-7 to TRBJ2-5; 10 bases fit TRBD2. Germline CDR1 SSHAT, CDR2 FNYEAQ (reference sequence). V trimming: 5 bases; J trimming: 1 base; junction bases outside the gene matches: 4. This CDR3 is built from 15 residues. The CDR3 is CASSRVAGGQETQYF. The CDR3 region has the DNA TGTGCCAGCAGCCGCGTAGCGGGAGGCCAAGAGACCCAGTACTTC. Looking up the rest from reference TRBV7-7 and TRBJ2-5 gives the full variable domain: GAGVSQSPRYKVTKRGQDVTLRCDPISSHATLYWYQQALGQGPEFLTYFNYEAQPDKSGLPSDRFSAERPEGSISTLTIQRTEQRDSAMYRCASSRVAGGQETQYFGPGTRLLVL.

CDR3 sequence: CASGTGGNTIYF. The DNA of the CDR3 is TGTGCCAGCGGGACAGGAGGAAACACCATATATTTT. The gene calls are TRBV2 and TRBJ1-3; 8 nucleotides line up with TRBD1. From germline, CDR1 is SNHLY and CDR2 FYNNEI. With V trimmed by 8 bases and J by 4 bases, 1 base remained unmatched. The CDR3 has 12 amino acids.

This clone was detected only a few times. The chain uses TRBV19 and TRBJ2-1; 11 bases are shared with TRBD2. The ends lost 5 bases at V and 2 bases at J; junction bases unmatched: 5. The germline V gene has CDR1 LNHDA and CDR2 SQIVND (reference sequence). This CDR3 has 16 amino acids. The CDR3 region is CASSALAGAAYNEQFF. The CDR3 DNA is TGTGCCAGTAGTGCACTAGCGGGGGCAGCCTACAATGAGCAGTTCTTC.

This rearrangement joins TRBV30 to TRBJ2-3; 7 bases are shared with TRBD2. This CDR3 contains 16 residues. Germline V gene sequence: CDR1 GTSNPN, CDR2 SVGIG (reference sequence). V dropped 3 bases and J dropped 4; count of bases not matched to a gene: 13. CDR3 sequence reads: CAWRGTRSGKADTQYF. The CDR3 DNA sequence: TGTGCCTGGAGGGGCACTAGAAGCGGGAAGGCAGATACGCAGTATTTT.

This clone occurred once. This chain connects TRBV4-1 to TRBJ2-7, with 7 bases identical to TRBD2. V lost 4 bases, J lost 6 bases, and 12 bases stayed unmatched. CDR3 length: 15 amino acids. Per germline, CDR1 MGHRA and CDR2 YSYEKL. The CDR3 DNA reads as TGCGCCAGCAGCCCGGACCGCGGGAGAAGTAGCGAGCAGTACTTC. This translates into CASSPDRGRSSEQYF.

This clone was recorded a few times. The chain recombines TRBV27 with TRBJ1-5, with D maybe TRBD1 (5 bases). The CDR3 totals 16 residues. V was cut by 2 bases and J by 2 bases, with 13 bases left in between. The germline V gene encodes CDR1 MNHEY and CDR2 SMNVEV (reference sequence). CDR3 sequence (DNA): TGTGCCAGCAGTTTACGCAGGGAAGGTCGCAATCAGCCCCAGCATTTT. Translating it yields CASSLRREGRNQPQHF.

This rearrangement joins TRBV14 to TRBJ1-2; no clear D gene. The CDR3 spans 16 residues. Deletions cut 4 bases from V and 0 bases from J, with 15 bases between. The germline V gene has CDR1 SGHDN and CDR2 FVKESK. The CDR3 bases are TGTGCCAGCAGCCCGATACCGGGCCCCTCTAACTATGGCTACACCTTC. Amino acids: CASSPIPGPSNYGYTF.

This chain connects TRBV6-4 to TRBJ2-3; 11 positions match TRBD2. This CDR3 region has 15 residues. Germline values: CDR1 MRHNA, CDR2 SNTAGT. The trim removed 5 bases at V and 0 bases at J, leaving 1 base unmatched. The CDR3 protein is CASSRTSGSTDTQYF. For the CDR3, the DNA is TGTGCCAGCAGTAGGACTAGCGGGAGCACAGATACGCAGTATTTT.

The chain employs TRBV5-1 and TRBJ1-5, with a tentative D call TRBD1 (5 bases). CDR3 length: 16 amino acids. Germline V gives CDR1 SGHRS, CDR2 YFSETQ. With 4 bases removed from V and 3 bases from J, the gap between germline ends came to 17 bases. The CDR3 DNA is TGCGCCAGCAGCCTAGACGTTGGGGGGTACAATCAGCCCCAGCATTTT. It yields the protein CASSLDVGGYNQPQHF.

This chain links TRBV6-5 with TRBJ1-1; D remains unclear. Germline-derived CDR1 and CDR2 are MNHEY and SVGAGI. This CDR3 comprises 12 residues. V lost 6 bases and J lost 7, with 12 bases in between. The CDR3 protein is CASSFDGDEAFF. The CDR3 DNA reads as TGTGCCAGCAGCTTTGACGGAGATGAAGCTTTCTTT.

V is TRBV13 and J is TRBJ2-1, with 7 bases fitting TRBD1. Germline V CDR1 and CDR2: PRHDT, FYEKMQ (reference sequence). The CDR3 length is 19 residues. The junction had 19 bases not matched to a gene; V was cut back by 2 bases and J by 6 bases. The CDR3 sequence: CASSLIPLTGSVNVNEQFF. In DNA, the CDR3 is TGTGCCAGCAGCTTAATCCCCTTGACAGGGTCCGTTAACGTCAATGAGCAGTTCTTC.

The sample holds one count of this clone. The CDR3 DNA reads TGTGCCAGCAGCCGAGGGGAGACTGAAGCTTTCTTT. This sequence encodes CASSRGETEAFF. This rearrangement joins TRBV5-4 to TRBJ1-1; possible D gene TRBD1, 5 bases. The CDR3 covers 12 residues. The ends were cut back, 4 bases at V and 5 bases at J, with 9 bases in the middle. The germline gives CDR1 SGHNT, CDR2 YYREEE (reference sequence).

The chain links TRBV20-1 to TRBJ2-1, with 7 bases matching TRBD1. Germline V lookup: CDR1 DFQATT, CDR2 SNEGSKA (reference sequence). J was trimmed by 8 bases and V by 3 bases; bases with no gene match: 16. The CDR3 loop spans 16 amino acids. CDR3 nucleotide sequence: TGCAGTGCTAGTCGGGTCAGGACAGGTGGCAATTATGAGCAGTTCTTC. It yields the protein CSASRVRTGGNYEQFF.